These 32 T cell receptor beta chains came from one sample sequenced in a study of blood T cell repertoires in COVID-19. The assay was immunoSEQ multiplex PCR, and TCRdb's table has in-frame clones only and misses some. The sample has over 350,000 clones; about 89% are singletons. Sequencing was done on a sample of PBMCs or T cells enriched from blood (not recorded which). The origin of the receptors is a woman in her thirties or forties who had been exposed to COVID-19.

V usage is TRBV6-6 and J usage is TRBJ1-5, with TRBD1 matching 10 bases. CDR1 and CDR2 from the germline V gene are MNHNY and SVGAGI (reference sequence). The trim removed 5 bases at V and 0 bases at J, leaving 7 bases unmatched. This CDR3 has 17 amino acids. In DNA, the CDR3 is TGTGCCAGCAGTCCCCCGGGACAGGGGTCTAGCAATCAGCCCCAGCATTTT. Residues: CASSPPGQGSSNQPQHF.

The chain couples TRBV19 to TRBJ1-6; 7 nucleotides match TRBD1. Germline CDR1 and CDR2: LNHDA and SQIVND (reference sequence). The CDR3 spans 16 residues. Trimming cost V 5 bases and J 7 bases; bases outside gene matches: 11. The CDR3 here is CASSRRDSKMNSPLHF. The CDR3 DNA sequence: TGTGCCAGTAGTCGACGGGACAGCAAGATGAATTCACCCCTCCACTTT.

The chain recombines TRBV5-1 with TRBJ1-5; possible D gene TRBD1, 6 bases. Germline loops: CDR1 SGHRS, CDR2 YFSETQ. CDR3 size: 12 residues. Trimming removed 0 bases at V and 9 bases at J, with 7 bases between. The CDR3, as DNA: TGCGCCAGCAGCTTGGGAGGGGGGCCCCAGCATTTT. Translation gives CASSLGGGPQHF.

The rearrangement links TRBV19 to TRBJ2-1; 7 bases match TRBD2. Germline V gives CDR1 LNHDA, CDR2 SQIVND (reference sequence). The trim removed 5 bases at V and 6 bases at J, leaving 13 bases unmatched. This CDR3 region has 16 residues. CDR3 nucleotide sequence: TGTGCCAGTAGTCCCCTCGGCGGGAGCAGTAGCAATGAGCAGTTCTTC. Protein: CASSPLGGSSSNEQFF.

The V and J genes are TRBV18 and TRBJ1-1; no clear D. Looked up from germline, CDR1 is KGHSH and CDR2 is LQKENI. CDR3 size: 13 residues. V gave up 2 bases and J gave up 7 bases, with 11 bases separating them. The CDR3 sequence is CASSPASSGEAFF. CDR3 coding DNA: TGTGCCAGCTCACCAGCATCGAGTGGTGAAGCTTTCTTT.

The chain uses TRBV9 and TRBJ1-1, with D perhaps matching TRBD1 (5 bases). V lost 3 bases, J lost 0 bases, and 9 bases lay in between. Germline-derived CDR1 and CDR2 are SGDLS and YYNGEE. The CDR3 runs 14 residues. The CDR3 nucleotides read TGTGCCAGCAGCGCCAGGGCCCTGAACACTGAAGCTTTCTTT. Its translation is CASSARALNTEAFF.

This chain links TRBV6-1 with TRBJ1-1; tentatively, D is TRBD1 (6 bases). The germline V and J ends were trimmed by 2 bases and 5 bases, with 15 bases remaining between them. Germline CDR1 is MNHNS and CDR2 is SASEGT. The CDR3 totals 15 residues. The CDR3 DNA sequence: TGTGCCAGCAGTGAACCCGCAGGGGTGCGAACTGAAGCTTTCTTT. Translated: CASSEPAGVRTEAFF.

The table lists this clone with a count of one. V usage is TRBV18 and J usage is TRBJ2-1, with 7 bases fitting TRBD1. The CDR3 length is 16 residues. V gave up 5 bases and J gave up 5 bases; unmatched junction bases: 12. Germline lookup yields CDR1 KGHSH and CDR2 LQKENI. CDR3 nucleotide sequence: TGTGCCAGCTCATCGCGACAGGGCAGTAGGGACAATGAGCAGTTCTTC. Its translation: CASSSRQGSRDNEQFF.

The J gene is TRBJ2-7, the V gene TRBV2; 7 nucleotides agree with TRBD1. CDR3 size: 14 residues. V was clipped by 7 bases and J by 4 bases; unmatched bases: 10. Germline CDR1 is SNHLY and CDR2 is FYNNEI. The CDR3 spells CASNPPGQPYEQYF. CDR3 sequence (DNA): TGTGCCAGCAATCCTCCGGGACAGCCTTACGAGCAGTACTTC. The full variable domain, in which reference TRBV2 and TRBJ2-7 provide the parts outside the CDR3, is EPEVTQTPSHQVTQMGQEVILRCVPISNHLYFYWYRQILGQKVEFLVSFYNNEISEKSEIFDDQFSVERPDGSNFTLKIRSTKLEDSAMYFCASNPPGQPYEQYFGPGTRLTVT.

This clone was detected only once. CDR3 loop: CASSLRQGDQPQHF. In DNA, the CDR3 is TGTGCCAGCAGCCTAAGACAGGGAGATCAGCCCCAGCATTTT. The V call is TRBV7-2, the J call TRBJ1-5; 7 bases line up with TRBD1. The germline gives CDR1 SGHTA, CDR2 FQGNSA. The junction had 6 bases not matched to a gene; V was cut back by 5 bases and J by 5 bases. CDR3 length: 14 amino acids.

The CDR3 loop reads CASSGTAYGYTF. CDR3 sequence (DNA): TGTGCCAGCAGTGGAACTGCCTATGGCTACACCTTC. The chain uses TRBV2 and TRBJ1-2; no clear D gene. CDR1 is SNHLY and CDR2 is FYNNEI in the germline V gene. V gave up 4 bases and J gave up 4 bases, with 7 bases separating them. The CDR3 is 12 amino acids.

The chain couples TRBV30 to TRBJ1-2, with 10 bases aligning to TRBD1. Germline CDR1 GTSNPN, CDR2 SVGIG (reference sequence). The ends lost 0 bases at V and 4 bases at J; junction bases unmatched: 11. The CDR3 is 17 residues long. The CDR3 reads CAWSVLDRGALAYGYTF. The CDR3 bases are TGTGCCTGGAGTGTACTGGACAGGGGGGCTCTCGCCTATGGCTACACCTTC.

The V and J genes are TRBV3-1 (or the pseudogene TRBV3-2) and TRBJ1-2; 8 bases align to TRBD1. Losses at the gene ends were 2 bases for V and 4 bases for J; bases not matched to a gene: 3. Germline V gene sequence: CDR1 LGHDT, CDR2 YNNKEL (reference sequence). This CDR3 contains 14 residues. For the CDR3, the DNA is TGTGCCAGCAGCCAACGTGACAGGGGCTATGGCTACACCTTC. It encodes CASSQRDRGYGYTF.

This chain connects TRBV5-4 to TRBJ2-1; TRBD2 matches 7 bases. This CDR3 has 16 amino acids. The germline V gene encodes CDR1 SGHNT and CDR2 YYREEE (reference sequence). V dropped 1 base and J dropped 7; count of bases not matched to a gene: 11. CDR3 sequence: CASSLYGGSGLNEQFF. CDR3 DNA: TGTGCCAGCAGCTTGTATGGCGGGAGCGGTTTAAATGAGCAGTTCTTC.

The chain combines TRBV5-1 with TRBJ1-1; D possibly corresponds to TRBD1 (6 bases). This CDR3 is built from 15 residues. V dropped 4 bases and J dropped 1 base, with 14 bases sitting between them. Looked up from germline, CDR1 is SGHRS and CDR2 is YFSETQ. The CDR3 loop is CASSLGGAWNTEAFF. The CDR3 DNA reads TGCGCCAGCAGCCTCGGGGGGGCGTGGAACACTGAAGCTTTCTTT.

The chain uses TRBV11-3 and TRBJ2-7; 12 bases match TRBD2. J lost 7 bases, V lost 5 bases, and 18 bases had no gene match. The CDR3 extends over 18 amino acids. CDR1 is SGHNT, CDR2 YENEEA, per germline. CDR3 bases: TGTGCCAGCAGCCCCGACACCACCAGACTAGCGGGAGACGGAGAGCAGTACTTC. The encoded protein is CASSPDTTRLAGDGEQYF.

The chain is built from TRBV27 and TRBJ1-1; 9 positions match TRBD1. Germline values: CDR1 MNHEY, CDR2 SMNVEV (reference sequence). The V segment lost 3 bases and the J segment 8 bases; nucleotides outside the gene matches: 7. The CDR3 has 14 amino acids. The CDR3, as DNA: TGTGCCAGCAGTTTCTTGGGACAGGGATTGGAAGCTTTCTTT. It codes for CASSFLGQGLEAFF.

This chain uses TRBV11-2 with TRBJ1-1, with D perhaps matching TRBD1 (6 bases). The CDR3 covers 15 residues. Per germline, CDR1 SGHAT and CDR2 FQNNGV. Trimming stripped 7 bases from V and 0 bases from J, with 15 bases between. The CDR3 DNA follows: TGTGCCAGCACGACGGGGGGGCCATTGAACACTGAAGCTTTCTTT. Its translation is CASTTGGPLNTEAFF. Complete variable domain (other parts from reference TRBV11-2 and TRBJ1-1): EAGVAQSPRYKIIEKRQSVAFWCNPISGHATLYWYQQILGQGPKLLIQFQNNGVVDDSQLPKDRFSAERLKGVDSTLKIQPAKLEDSAVYLCASTTGGPLNTEAFFGQGTRLTVV.

This clone was counted a few times. This sequence joins TRBV7-8 and TRBJ1-1; 7 nucleotides line up with TRBD1. CDR1 and CDR2 (germline): SGHVS, FQNEAQ. The CDR3 is 15 amino acids. Germline trimming cut 2 bases from V and 3 bases from J; bases unmatched to any gene: 6. The CDR3 region has the DNA TGTGCCAGCAGCTTAAGAGGGGACAGCTACACTGAAGCTTTCTTT. Translated: CASSLRGDSYTEAFF.

V usage is TRBV27 and J usage is TRBJ2-7; 9 bases agree with TRBD1. V shed 4 bases and J 9 bases; nucleotides not matched to a gene: 16. From germline, CDR1 is MNHEY and CDR2 SMNVEV (reference sequence). The CDR3 totals 16 residues. CDR3 coding DNA: TGTGCCAGCAGTTCCTCCGGGACAGGGTACCAAGCTAGGCAGTACTTC. The encoded protein is CASSSSGTGYQARQYF.

The chain couples TRBV6-5 to TRBJ2-7; no reliable D call. Germline V gene sequence: CDR1 MNHEY, CDR2 SVGAGI. V lost 7 bases and J 0 bases, leaving 13 bases between the germline ends. The CDR3 length is 14 residues. The CDR3 loop is CASKRGLSSYEQYF. The CDR3 DNA follows: TGTGCCAGCAAACGCGGTTTAAGCTCCTACGAGCAGTACTTC.

The V gene is TRBV11-1, the J gene TRBJ1-6, with D possibly matching TRBD1 (5 bases). This CDR3 region has 14 residues. The V and J ends lost 3 bases and 9 bases respectively, with 12 bases between them. From germline, CDR1 is SGHAT and CDR2 FQDESV (reference sequence). The DNA for the CDR3 is TGTGCCAGCAGCTTGGGGGGTAATAGTTCACCCCTCCACTTT. Its translation: CASSLGGNSSPLHF.

The V call is TRBV4-1, the J call TRBJ1-3; D is undetermined. CDR3 length: 13 residues. Germline values: CDR1 MGHRA, CDR2 YSYEKL. V was clipped by 0 bases and J by 7 bases, with 7 bases between them. In DNA form, the CDR3 reads TGCGCCAGCAGCCAAGATGAGGTCAACACCATATATTTT. It encodes CASSQDEVNTIYF.

The gene calls are TRBV7-8 and TRBJ1-4; 9 positions match TRBD1. This CDR3 has 15 amino acids. Germline CDR1 is SGHVS and CDR2 is FQNEAQ. With V trimmed by 0 bases and J by 6 bases, 2 bases remained unmatched. The CDR3 nucleotides are TGTGCCAGCAGCTTAGCCGGGACAGGGCATGAAAAACTGTTTTTT. Translating gives CASSLAGTGHEKLFF.

This clone showed up just once. The V and J genes are TRBV27 and TRBJ1-2; 7 nucleotides line up with TRBD1. This CDR3 is 14 amino acids long. The V gene end was trimmed by 4 bases and the J gene end by 4 bases; junction bases not matched to a gene: 6. The germline V gene has CDR1 MNHEY and CDR2 SMNVEV (reference sequence). The CDR3 is CASSWTGRSYGYTF. The DNA of the CDR3 is TGTGCCAGCAGTTGGACAGGCCGATCCTATGGCTACACCTTC.

The rearrangement links TRBV5-1 to TRBJ1-4; 9 bases line up with TRBD1. CDR1 is SGHRS, CDR2 YFSETQ, per germline. This CDR3 spans 19 amino acids. The V gene end was trimmed by 7 bases and the J gene end by 0 bases; junction bases not matched to a gene: 16. Here the CDR3 DNA reads TGCGCCAGCTCATGGCTCCCTTTACAGGGGGCCTCAACTAATGAAAAACTGTTTTTT. Its protein product is CASSWLPLQGASTNEKLFF.

This chain joins TRBV30 and TRBJ1-1; tentatively, D is TRBD1 (6 bases). CDR3 length: 12 residues. V gave up 2 bases and J gave up 8 bases, with 12 bases separating them. Germline CDR1 GTSNPN, CDR2 SVGIG (reference sequence). DNA of the CDR3: TGTGCCTGGAGTACAGGGTCCCCGGAAGCTTTCTTT. It specifies CAWSTGSPEAFF.

V and J are TRBV27 and TRBJ2-7; the D gene is possibly TRBD2 (6 bases). V was pared by 0 bases and J by 7 bases, with 25 bases between. Per germline, CDR1 MNHEY and CDR2 SMNVEV (reference sequence). This CDR3 has 18 amino acids. This CDR3 reads CASSLSMMLGGMVGEQYF. CDR3 DNA: TGTGCCAGCAGTTTATCGATGATGTTGGGCGGGATGGTAGGAGAGCAGTACTTC.

This chain connects TRBV7-9 to TRBJ2-1, with D possibly being TRBD2 (6 bases). V lost 5 bases and J 9 bases, leaving 17 bases between the germline ends. Germline-derived CDR1 and CDR2 are SEHNR and FQNEAQ (reference sequence). The CDR3 is 14 amino acids. Here the CDR3 reads CASSPMVQAGEQFF. Written as DNA, the CDR3 is TGTGCCAGCAGCCCCATGGTCCAAGCGGGTGAGCAGTTCTTC.

The rearrangement links TRBV3-1 (or the pseudogene TRBV3-2) to TRBJ1-2; 8 bases agree with TRBD1. The CDR3 runs to 17 residues. Trimming cost V 1 base and J 7 bases; bases outside gene matches: 14. Germline loops: CDR1 LGHDT, CDR2 YNNKEL (reference sequence). This chain's CDR3 is CASSQVAGTGPASGYTF. The CDR3 coding sequence is TGTGCCAGCAGCCAAGTGGCCGGGACAGGCCCTGCCAGTGGCTACACCTTC.

V usage is TRBV30 and J usage is TRBJ1-6; D possibly corresponds to TRBD1 (6 bases). V was shortened by 4 bases and J by 7 bases, with 17 bases between the two germline ends. Germline-derived CDR1 and CDR2 are GTSNPN and SVGIG (reference sequence). CDR3 size: 15 residues. This CDR3 is CAWNSGTRMNSPLHF. CDR3 DNA: TGTGCCTGGAATTCCGGGACACGGATGAATTCACCCCTCCACTTT.

The V call is TRBV13, the J call TRBJ2-5; 13 bases line up with TRBD2. In germline, CDR1 is PRHDT, CDR2 FYEKMQ (reference sequence). The CDR3 has 20 amino acids. Trimming cost V 1 base and J 6 bases; bases outside gene matches: 17. As DNA, the CDR3 is TGTGCCAGCAGCTTAGCCCCCACTAGCGGGGGGGCGGGGGATGTGAAGACCCAGTACTTC. Protein: CASSLAPTSGGAGDVKTQYF.